This T cell receptor (beta chain) appears in the sequencing data of a study of blood T cell repertoires in COVID-19. Study overall: The study drew acute and convalescent COVID-19 samples from the United States, Italy and Spain.

The repertoire was sequenced with immunoSEQ multiplex PCR; TCRdb's copy has only in-frame clones and lacks some. The sample shows 150,000 to 200,000 clones, roughly 80% of them seen only once. Participants had their cohort set by participant-reported clinical history. The CDR3 totals 16 residues. With 1 base removed from V and 0 bases from J, the gap between germline ends came to 15 bases. Germline V CDR1 and CDR2: GTSNPN, SVGIG (reference sequence). This clonotype was sampled from a woman aged 55-75 years who had recovered from COVID-19. This sequence joins TRBV30 and TRBJ1-1; no reliable D call. The sample comprised PBMCs or T cells enriched from blood (not recorded which). CDR3 amino acids: CAWSAPSTIMNTEAFF. In DNA form, the CDR3 reads TGTGCCTGGAGTGCACCCAGCACTATTATGAACACTGAAGCTTTCTTT.